Below are 20 T cell receptor beta chains sequenced from a single sample in a study of cytomegalovirus exposure and HLA in healthy donors. A multiplex PCR was run with 60 Vbeta primers and 13 Jbeta primers. Sequencing was performed with immunoSEQ multiplex PCR; in TCRdb, only in-frame clones are kept and a portion is missing. The table has 100,000 to 150,000 clones, roughly 80% seen once. Sequencing was carried out using PBMCs. The receptors were sampled from a male donor in good health and CMV-seronegative.

The table lists this clone with a few counts. The chain joins TRBV6-4 to TRBJ2-5; 8 nucleotides agree with TRBD1. This CDR3 has 14 amino acids. J was trimmed by 4 bases and V by 6 bases; bases with no gene match: 7. Per germline, CDR1 MRHNA and CDR2 SNTAGT. CDR3 nucleotides: TGTGCCAGCAGCCCCGACAGGGGTTCAGAGACCCAGTACTTC. It is translated as CASSPDRGSETQYF.

The chain links TRBV2 to TRBJ1-2; no definite D call. The length of the CDR3 is 12 residues. The V gene's germline CDR1 is SNHLY and CDR2 FYNNEI. V was clipped by 8 bases and J by 6 bases, with 13 bases between them. CDR3 DNA: TGTGCCAGCTTCACGCGACGGGATGGCTACACCTTC. Translating it yields CASFTRRDGYTF.

V usage is TRBV5-1 and J usage is TRBJ1-1; tentative D call: TRBD1 (5 bases). CDR3 length equals 13 residues. The V end was cut by 4 bases, the J end by 2 bases, with 9 bases between. From germline, CDR1 is SGHRS and CDR2 YFSETQ. CDR3 nucleotide sequence: TGCGCCAGCAGCAGGACAATCAACACTGAAGCTTTCTTT. Amino acid sequence: CASSRTINTEAFF.

This chain joins TRBV4-3 and TRBJ2-7; the match to TRBD1 covers 10 bases. Germline lookup yields CDR1 LGHNA and CDR2 YSLEER. CDR3 length: 15 amino acids. Trimming cost V 0 bases and J 2 bases; bases outside gene matches: 1. CDR3 DNA: TGCGCCAGCAGCCAAGAAGGACAGGGGGCCTACGAGCAGTACTTC. Its translation is CASSQEGQGAYEQYF.

Worth noting for this clone: One end of the junction does not line up with germline, which may come from a read error. The chain uses TRBV18 and TRBJ2-3, with 8 bases identical to TRBD1. Per the germline V gene, CDR1 is KGHSH and CDR2 is LQKENI. There are 14 residues in the CDR3. CDR3 amino acids: CASSTRQGTDAQYF. DNA of the CDR3: TGTGCCAGCTCAACCCGACAGGGGACAGATGCGCAGTATTTT.

The V call is TRBV5-6, the J call TRBJ1-4; 8 nucleotides match TRBD1. Germline lookup yields CDR1 SGHDT and CDR2 YYEEEE. V dropped 3 bases and J dropped 8; count of bases not matched to a gene: 6. The CDR3 runs 14 residues. The CDR3 loop is CASSYQGASEKLFF. CDR3 in DNA: TGTGCCAGCAGCTATCAGGGGGCGTCGGAAAAACTGTTTTTT.

The CDR3 nucleotides are TGTGCCAGTAGTATATTCAGGGGTTCATCCGAATCACCCCTCCACTTT. Protein: CASSIFRGSSESPLHF. V gene TRBV19 combines with J gene TRBJ1-6, with a possible D match to TRBD1 (6 bases). Trimming shortened V by 2 bases and J by 10 bases, and 18 bases separated the two germline ends. Germline V gene lookup returns CDR1 LNHDA and CDR2 SQIVND (reference sequence). The CDR3 is 16 amino acids.

The chain couples TRBV11-2 to TRBJ2-2; D gene uncertain. Deletions cut 0 bases from V and 6 bases from J, with 8 bases between. The germline V gene encodes CDR1 SGHAT and CDR2 FQNNGV. The length of the CDR3 is 14 residues. The CDR3 DNA follows: TGTGCCAGCAGCTTAGATGGCTTCCCCGGGGAGCTGTTTTTT. Protein product: CASSLDGFPGELFF. Combining the CDR3 with reference TRBV11-2 and TRBJ2-2 gives the whole variable domain EAGVAQSPRYKIIEKRQSVAFWCNPISGHATLYWYQQILGQGPKLLIQFQNNGVVDDSQLPKDRFSAERLKGVDSTLKIQPAKLEDSAVYLCASSLDGFPGELFFGEGSRLTVL.

This chain uses TRBV27 with TRBJ2-6, with a possible D match to TRBD2 (5 bases). This CDR3 is 17 amino acids long. The germline V and J ends were trimmed by 0 bases and 0 bases, with 9 bases remaining between them. Germline CDR1 MNHEY, CDR2 SMNVEV (reference sequence). CDR3 in amino acids: CASSLSVGDSGANVLTF. The CDR3 nucleotides read TGTGCCAGCAGTTTATCGGTCGGGGACTCTGGGGCCAACGTCCTGACTTTC. The whole variable domain, remainder taken from reference TRBV27 and TRBJ2-6, is EAQVTQNPRYLITVTGKKLTVTCSQNMNHEYMSWYRQDPGLGLRQIYYSMNVEVTDKGDVPEGYKVSRKEKRNFPLILESPSPNQTSLYFCASSLSVGDSGANVLTFGAGSRLTVL.

This chain joins TRBV15 and TRBJ1-4; 9 bases are a match to TRBD1. Per the germline V gene, CDR1 is LNHNV and CDR2 is YYDKDF (reference sequence). The CDR3 runs to 18 residues. V shed 1 base, J shed 6 bases, and the junction held 12 bases outside the gene matches. In DNA, the CDR3 is TGTGCCACCAGCAGAGGGGTCCCGGGACAGGGTGGCCATGAAAAACTGTTTTTT. Protein: CATSRGVPGQGGHEKLFF.

The chain links TRBV5-4 to TRBJ2-5; 7 bases align to TRBD1. With the DNA end fitting TRBJ2-7 better, the J assignment may be wrong. The CDR3 totals 14 residues. CDR1 and CDR2 from the germline V gene are SGHNT and YYREEE (reference sequence). The CDR3 here is CASSLAGQNYEQYF. The CDR3 bases are TGTGCCAGCAGCTTGGCGGGACAGAACTACGAGCAGTACTTC.

This clone was seen only once. The chain uses TRBV25-1 and TRBJ1-1, with 10 bases matching TRBD1. The ends lost 4 bases at V and 5 bases at J; junction bases unmatched: 7. The length of the CDR3 is 15 residues. In germline, CDR1 is MGHDK, CDR2 SYGVNS. The CDR3 here is CASSGVGTGETEAFF. The CDR3 DNA follows: TGTGCCAGCAGTGGGGTAGGGACAGGGGAAACTGAAGCTTTCTTT.

V gene TRBV19 combines with J gene TRBJ1-1, with D perhaps TRBD1 (5 bases). Germline lookup yields CDR1 LNHDA and CDR2 SQIVND (reference sequence). V was trimmed by 0 bases and J by 1 base, leaving 15 bases between them. CDR3 length equals 17 residues. This CDR3 reads CASSIDRFTGENTEAFF. The CDR3 coding sequence is TGTGCCAGTAGTATAGATCGTTTTACAGGAGAGAACACTGAAGCTTTCTTT. Together with reference TRBV19 and TRBJ1-1, the CDR3 gives the full variable domain: DGGITQSPKYLFRKEGQNVTLSCEQNLNHDAMYWYRQDPGQGLRLIYYSQIVNDFQKGDIAEGYSVSREKKESFPLTVTSAQKNPTAFYLCASSIDRFTGENTEAFFGQGTRLTVV.

The CDR3 DNA reads as TGTGCCAGCAGTGAAGCGATGGAGGGTGTAAGGTTTTTT. Protein sequence: CASSEAMEGVRFF. This chain joins TRBV2 and TRBJ1-4, with D unclear. The CDR3 covers 13 residues. The germline gives CDR1 SNHLY, CDR2 FYNNEI. Between the trimmed V and J ends, which lost 0 bases and 16 bases, there was a span of 15 bases.

This chain links TRBV18 with TRBJ1-1, with 8 nucleotides matching TRBD1. V lost 3 bases, J lost 6 bases, and 3 bases stayed unmatched. Germline V CDR1 and CDR2: KGHSH, LQKENI. The length of the CDR3 is 13 residues. The CDR3 DNA is TGTGCCAGCTCACCCAGGGGGCCTGCTGAAGCTTTCTTT. It specifies CASSPRGPAEAFF.

The chain combines TRBV15 with TRBJ2-1, with D maybe TRBD1 (5 bases). CDR1 and CDR2 (germline): LNHNV, YYDKDF (reference sequence). V was cut by 4 bases and J by 7 bases, with 29 bases left in between. The CDR3 has 19 amino acids. CDR3 sequence: CATSNFGQGFEIGFNEQFF. The CDR3 coding sequence is TGTGCCACCAGCAATTTTGGGCAGGGTTTTGAAATAGGGTTTAATGAGCAGTTCTTC.

CDR3 in DNA: TGTGCCAGCAGTTTGCGGGCCGGCTGGGACTACGAGCAGTACTTC. Its translation: CASSLRAGWDYEQYF. The chain carries TRBV27 and TRBJ2-7; tentatively, D is TRBD2 (5 bases). V lost 3 bases, J lost 3 bases, and 15 bases lay in between. Looked up from germline, CDR1 is MNHEY and CDR2 is SMNVEV (reference sequence). The CDR3 covers 15 residues.

The rearrangement uses TRBV9 and TRBJ2-3; TRBD2 agrees at 9 bases. CDR1 is SGDLS, CDR2 YYNGEE, per germline. The J segment lost 2 bases and the V segment lost 0 bases, leaving 4 bases of the junction unmatched. This CDR3 contains 16 residues. The CDR3 spells CASSVVVAGATDTQYF. DNA for the CDR3: TGTGCCAGCAGCGTAGTGGTAGCGGGGGCCACAGATACGCAGTATTTT.

This clone occurred once. The rearrangement uses TRBV15 and TRBJ2-4; TRBD1 might be the D (5 bases). Per germline, CDR1 LNHNV and CDR2 YYDKDF (reference sequence). The germline V and J ends were trimmed by 1 base and 6 bases, with 19 bases remaining between them. This CDR3 contains 17 residues. The CDR3 loop is CATSRGAQSTGLNIQYF. CDR3 bases: TGTGCCACCAGCAGAGGTGCCCAGTCTACAGGTTTAAACATTCAGTACTTC.

The chain combines TRBV19 with TRBJ1-5; possibly TRBD1 for D (6 bases). The V gene lost 6 bases and the J gene lost 7 bases, with 22 bases spanning the gap. The CDR3 spans 16 residues. The germline V gene has CDR1 LNHDA and CDR2 SQIVND (reference sequence). The CDR3 loop is CASSQPGGRARQPQHF. The CDR3 DNA sequence: TGTGCCAGTAGCCAACCTGGGGGCAGGGCCAGACAGCCCCAGCATTTT. Full variable domain (missing parts from reference TRBV19 and TRBJ1-5): DGGITQSPKYLFRKEGQNVTLSCEQNLNHDAMYWYRQDPGQGLRLIYYSQIVNDFQKGDIAEGYSVSREKKESFPLTVTSAQKNPTAFYLCASSQPGGRARQPQHFGDGTRLSIL.